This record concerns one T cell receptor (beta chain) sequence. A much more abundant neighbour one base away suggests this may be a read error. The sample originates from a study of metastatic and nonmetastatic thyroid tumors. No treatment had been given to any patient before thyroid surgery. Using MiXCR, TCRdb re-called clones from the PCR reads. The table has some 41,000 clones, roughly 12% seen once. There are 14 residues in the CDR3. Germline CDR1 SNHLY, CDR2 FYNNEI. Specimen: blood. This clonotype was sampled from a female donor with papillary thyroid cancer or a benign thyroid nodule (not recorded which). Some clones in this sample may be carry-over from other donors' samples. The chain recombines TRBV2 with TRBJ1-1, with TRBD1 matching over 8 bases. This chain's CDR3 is CASSSQGAVTGAFF. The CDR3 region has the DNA TGTGCCAGCAGCTCCCAGGGGGCGGTCACTGGAGCTTTCTTT.